This T cell receptor (beta chain) was recorded in a study of blood T cell repertoires in COVID-19. Study summary: The United States, Italy and Spain provided the acute and convalescent COVID-19 samples.

CDR3 length equals 15 residues. V was cut by 3 bases and J by 1 base, with 12 bases left in between. Germline CDR1 KGHSH, CDR2 LQKENI. This table comes from immunoSEQ multiplex PCR, and its TCRdb copy is limited to in-frame clones, with some not included. This table has more than 200,000 clones, approximately 83% appearing once. Sample: peripheral blood. The sequence derives from a man older than 75 with acute or convalescent COVID-19. The V and J genes are TRBV18 and TRBJ1-1; D is unclear. Here the CDR3 DNA reads TGTGCCAGCTCACCCGGCCGGATAGCGAACACTGAAGCTTTCTTT. Residues: CASSPGRIANTEAFF.